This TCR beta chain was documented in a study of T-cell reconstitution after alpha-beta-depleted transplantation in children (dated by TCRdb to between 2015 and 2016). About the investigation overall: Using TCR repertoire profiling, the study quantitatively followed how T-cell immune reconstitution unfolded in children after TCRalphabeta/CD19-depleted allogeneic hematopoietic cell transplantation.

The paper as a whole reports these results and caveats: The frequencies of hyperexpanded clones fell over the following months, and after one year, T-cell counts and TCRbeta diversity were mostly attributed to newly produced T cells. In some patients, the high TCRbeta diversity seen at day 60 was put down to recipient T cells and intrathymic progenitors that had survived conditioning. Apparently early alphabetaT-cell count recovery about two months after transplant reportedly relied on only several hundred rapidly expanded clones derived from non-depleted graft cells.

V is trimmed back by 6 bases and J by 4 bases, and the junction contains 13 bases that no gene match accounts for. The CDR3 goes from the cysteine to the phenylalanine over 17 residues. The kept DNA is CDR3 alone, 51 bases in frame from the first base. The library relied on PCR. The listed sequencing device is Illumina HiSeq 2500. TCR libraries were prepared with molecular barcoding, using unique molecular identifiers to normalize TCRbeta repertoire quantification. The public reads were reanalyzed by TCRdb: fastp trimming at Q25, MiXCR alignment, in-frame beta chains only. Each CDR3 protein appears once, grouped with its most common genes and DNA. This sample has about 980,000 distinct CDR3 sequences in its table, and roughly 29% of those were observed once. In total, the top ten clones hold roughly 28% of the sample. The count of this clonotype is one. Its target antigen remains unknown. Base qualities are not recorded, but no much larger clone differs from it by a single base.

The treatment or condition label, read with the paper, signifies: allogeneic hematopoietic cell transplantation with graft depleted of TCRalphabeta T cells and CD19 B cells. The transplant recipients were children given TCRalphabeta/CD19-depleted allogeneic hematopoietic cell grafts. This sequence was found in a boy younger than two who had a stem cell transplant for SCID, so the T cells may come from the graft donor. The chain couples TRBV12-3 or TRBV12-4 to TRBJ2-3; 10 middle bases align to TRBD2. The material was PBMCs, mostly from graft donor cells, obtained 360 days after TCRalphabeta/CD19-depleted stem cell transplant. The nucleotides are TGTGCCAGCAGCGGAAACATCAATCTAGCGGGGGCAGATACGCAGTATTTT. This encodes CASSGNINLAGADTQYF.